The 28 T cell receptor beta chains below were found in one sample sequenced in a study of T cell responses to AZD1222 COVID-19 vaccine. Generated by immunoSEQ multiplex PCR, the TCRdb table keeps only in-frame clones and is missing some. This table has around 150,000 clones, approximately 88% appearing once. Sequenced material: peripheral blood, taken on day 0 of MenACWY control vaccination. The receptors originated from an adult in good health.

V usage is TRBV15 and J usage is TRBJ2-5; D unresolved. Per germline, CDR1 LNHNV and CDR2 YYDKDF (reference sequence). The CDR3 extends over 12 amino acids. With 3 bases removed from V and 4 bases from J, the gap between germline ends came to 6 bases. The CDR3: CATSSQTETQYF. The CDR3 DNA sequence: TGTGCCACCAGCAGCCAGACAGAGACCCAGTACTTC. The whole variable domain, remainder taken from reference TRBV15 and TRBJ2-5, is DAMVIQNPRYQVTQFGKPVTLSCSQTLNHNVMYWYQQKSSQAPKLLFHYYDKDFNNEADTPDNFQSRRPNTSFCFLDIRSPGLGDTAMYLCATSSQTETQYFGPGTRLLVL.

The gene calls are TRBV30 and TRBJ2-4, with a weak D call TRBD1 (5 bases). The CDR3 runs to 16 residues. Per the germline V gene, CDR1 is GTSNPN and CDR2 is SVGIG (reference sequence). V gave up 4 bases and J gave up 2 bases, with 18 bases separating them. The CDR3 loop is CAWTNQIQEPKNIQYF. The DNA of the CDR3 is TGTGCCTGGACCAACCAAATACAGGAACCCAAAAACATTCAGTACTTC.

V usage is TRBV6-1 and J usage is TRBJ1-6; no reliable D call. V was clipped by 2 bases and J by 12 bases, with 14 bases between them. The CDR3 has 14 amino acids. Looked up from germline, CDR1 is MNHNS and CDR2 is SASEGT. CDR3 coding DNA: TGTGCCAGCAGTGAACCCACGAGCGGAAGACCCCTCCACTTT. It is translated as CASSEPTSGRPLHF.

The chain joins TRBV19 to TRBJ2-5; TRBD1 aligns across 8 bases. V lost 4 bases to trimming and J lost 5 bases; unmatched junction nucleotides: 12. CDR1 LNHDA and CDR2 SQIVND come from the germline V gene (reference sequence). The CDR3 spans 16 residues. The CDR3 spells CASSTLPRQGTETQYF. The CDR3 bases are TGTGCCAGTAGTACTCTTCCTCGACAGGGGACGGAGACCCAGTACTTC. Full variable domain (rest looked up from reference TRBV19 and TRBJ2-5): DGGITQSPKYLFRKEGQNVTLSCEQNLNHDAMYWYRQDPGQGLRLIYYSQIVNDFQKGDIAEGYSVSREKKESFPLTVTSAQKNPTAFYLCASSTLPRQGTETQYFGPGTRLLVL.

V gene TRBV4-1 combines with J gene TRBJ2-2; 12 bases match TRBD2. Trimming removed 5 bases from V and 6 bases from J; junction bases left unmatched: 10. CDR1 and CDR2 from the germline V gene are MGHRA and YSYEKL. The CDR3 runs to 17 residues. The CDR3, as DNA: TGCGCCAGCAGCGGACTAGCGGGGAGCCTTAGCCCCGGGGAGCTGTTTTTT. It yields the protein CASSGLAGSLSPGELFF.

This clone was recorded only once. The chain couples TRBV24-1 to TRBJ2-7; D tentatively fits TRBD1 or TRBD2 (5 bases each). The CDR3 is 13 amino acids. In germline, CDR1 is KGHDR, CDR2 SFDVKD. V was pared by 9 bases and J by 0 bases, with 11 bases between. CDR3 DNA: TGTGCCACCTCTCGGGGCAGCTCCTACGAGCAGTACTTC. Its translation: CATSRGSSYEQYF.

This rearrangement joins TRBV27 to TRBJ2-7, with D unresolved. CDR3 size: 14 residues. Trimming took 2 bases from V and 0 from J, leaving 8 bases between them. Per germline, CDR1 MNHEY and CDR2 SMNVEV (reference sequence). CDR3 in amino acids: CASSLEESSYEQYF. CDR3 coding DNA: TGTGCCAGCAGTTTAGAGGAATCCTCCTACGAGCAGTACTTC.

The genes are TRBV5-6 and TRBJ1-2; a weak D match, TRBD1 (6 bases). The V end lost 4 bases, the J end lost 2 bases, and 18 bases lay between the germline ends. The CDR3 loop spans 16 amino acids. CDR1 and CDR2 from the germline V gene are SGHDT and YYEEEE. The CDR3 loop is CASSLKQGILNYGYTF. Written as DNA, the CDR3 is TGTGCCAGCAGCCTCAAACAGGGAATATTAAACTATGGCTACACCTTC.

This chain connects TRBV7-6 to TRBJ1-3, with D tentatively TRBD1 (6 bases). Trimming cost V 0 bases and J 4 bases, with 16 bases left between them. The CDR3 is made up of 17 amino acids. The germline gives CDR1 SGHVS, CDR2 FNYEAQ. CDR3 residues: CASSLASLGATGNTIYF. CDR3 in DNA: TGTGCCAGCAGCTTAGCTAGTCTGGGGGCGACCGGAAACACCATATATTTT.

This clone was seen a few times. The chain carries TRBV2 and TRBJ2-5; D might be TRBD1 (6 bases). There are 13 residues in the CDR3. Trimming removed 4 bases from V and 2 bases from J, with 8 bases in between. Looked up from germline, CDR1 is SNHLY and CDR2 is FYNNEI. The CDR3 nucleotides read TGTGCCAGCAGTGGGACAGCACAAGAGACCCAGTACTTC. Its protein product is CASSGTAQETQYF. Drawing the rest from reference TRBV2 and TRBJ2-5, the complete variable domain is EPEVTQTPSHQVTQMGQEVILRCVPISNHLYFYWYRQILGQKVEFLVSFYNNEISEKSEIFDDQFSVERPDGSNFTLKIRSTKLEDSAMYFCASSGTAQETQYFGPGTRLLVL.

The rearrangement joins TRBV7-4 to TRBJ2-3; D possibly corresponds to TRBD1 (7 bases). CDR1 is SGHVT, CDR2 SQSDAQ, per germline. Trimming stripped 5 bases from V and 8 bases from J, with 26 bases between. The CDR3 totals 17 residues. The CDR3 sequence: CASSPLGGTELEGTQYF. For the CDR3, the DNA is TGTGCCAGCAGCCCACTTGGCGGGACAGAGTTGGAAGGTACGCAGTATTTT.

This chain uses TRBV19 with TRBJ2-7, with a possible D match to TRBD1 (6 bases). The CDR3 has 13 amino acids. Germline V gene sequence: CDR1 LNHDA, CDR2 SQIVND (reference sequence). Trimming pared 3 bases from V and 2 bases from J, leaving 8 bases between. The DNA for the CDR3 is TGTGCCAGTAGTATCCGGACAGCCTACGAGCAGTACTTC. This sequence encodes CASSIRTAYEQYF.

The chain has TRBV4-3 and TRBJ1-1, with D tentatively TRBD1 (5 bases). V was cut by 6 bases and J by 9 bases, with 17 bases left in between. Germline V lookup: CDR1 LGHNA, CDR2 YSLEER. This CDR3 spans 13 amino acids. The CDR3 DNA reads TGCGCCAGCAGTACCTTCCGGGGGAGGCAAGCTTTCTTT. It specifies CASSTFRGRQAFF.

This chain links TRBV6-5 with TRBJ1-4; 7 bases are a match to TRBD1. Unmatched junction bases numbered 5, after V lost 5 bases and J lost 8 bases. In germline, CDR1 is MNHEY, CDR2 SVGAGI. This CDR3 is built from 13 residues. The CDR3 coding sequence is TGTGCCAGCAGTAACAGGGGACGAGAAAAACTGTTTTTT. Translated: CASSNRGREKLFF.

This sequence joins TRBV7-2 and TRBJ1-2, with D possibly matching TRBD1 (5 bases). V was trimmed by 8 bases and J by 6 bases, leaving 16 bases between them. CDR3 size: 13 residues. Germline values: CDR1 SGHTA, CDR2 FQGNSA. CDR3 residues: CASHGRWGHGYTF. The CDR3 nucleotides read TGTGCCAGCCACGGACGGTGGGGACATGGCTACACCTTC.

This chain connects TRBV7-3 to TRBJ1-4, with TRBD1 matching over 8 bases. The V gene's germline CDR1 is SGHTA and CDR2 FQGTGA. V lost 5 bases and J lost 3; bases outside the gene matches: 5. CDR3 size: 15 residues. The CDR3 is CASSPSGGPNEKLFF. In nucleotides, the CDR3 is TGTGCCAGCAGCCCTTCAGGGGGCCCTAATGAAAAACTGTTTTTT.

The sample holds one count of this clone. The chain couples TRBV5-8 to TRBJ2-5; the D is unclear. Trimming cost V 3 bases and J 5 bases, with 8 bases left between them. The CDR3 is made up of 12 amino acids. CDR1 and CDR2 (germline): SGHTS, YDEGEE. The CDR3 DNA follows: TGTGCCAGCAGCTGGTCTCCTGAGACCCAGTACTTC. Protein sequence: CASSWSPETQYF.

The rearrangement links TRBV21-1 to TRBJ2-7; TRBD1 is the table's D call and was not checked against the DNA. TRBV21-1 is a known pseudogene. CDR3 length: 13 residues. In DNA form, the CDR3 reads TGTGCCAGCGAAGACAGGGAAAACTACGAGCAGTACTTC. As protein: CASEDRENYEQYF.

This clone was seen once. This rearrangement joins TRBV7-9 to TRBJ1-2; D possibly corresponds to TRBD1 (5 bases). The germline gives CDR1 SEHNR, CDR2 FQNEAQ (reference sequence). This CDR3 region has 13 residues. V shed 5 bases and J shed 6 bases, with 13 bases lying between them. The CDR3 is CASSLMGPNGYTF. In DNA, the CDR3 is TGTGCCAGCAGCCTAATGGGACCGAATGGCTACACCTTC.

The gene calls are TRBV2 and TRBJ1-5; D is perhaps TRBD1 (6 bases). The germline V and J ends were trimmed by 3 bases and 5 bases, with 11 bases remaining between them. Germline assignment: CDR1 SNHLY and CDR2 FYNNEI. This CDR3 comprises 14 residues. CDR3 in amino acids: CASSDRAGDQPQHF. The CDR3 nucleotides read TGTGCCAGCAGTGATAGGGCAGGGGATCAGCCCCAGCATTTT.

The CDR3 nucleotides read TGTGCCAGCAGCGCCCTCAGGGGGCAAGAGACCCAGTACTTC. It codes for CASSALRGQETQYF. V and J are TRBV7-2 and TRBJ2-5; 7 bases agree with TRBD1. With V trimmed by 5 bases and J by 2 bases, 5 bases remained unmatched. Germline CDR1 reads SGHTA; CDR2 reads FQGNSA. This CDR3 has 14 residues.

This sequence joins TRBV6-5 and TRBJ2-7, with D tentatively TRBD1 (6 bases). The CDR3 spans 15 residues. Germline CDR1 reads MNHEY; CDR2 reads SVGAGI. Trimming removed 7 bases from V and 4 bases from J, with 20 bases in between. The CDR3: CASKSFVQGDYEQYF. The CDR3 nucleotides are TGTGCCAGCAAAAGCTTCGTACAGGGAGATTACGAGCAGTACTTC.

The V gene is TRBV6-2 or TRBV6-3, the J gene TRBJ1-5; D is ambiguous. There are 15 residues in the CDR3. CDR1 is MNHEY and CDR2 is SVGEGT in the germline V gene. Between the trimmed V and J ends, which lost 2 bases and 5 bases, there was a span of 13 bases. CDR3 in amino acids: CASSYGDQRDQPQHF. In DNA, the CDR3 is TGTGCCAGCAGTTACGGTGACCAACGGGATCAGCCCCAGCATTTT.

The J gene is TRBJ1-6, the V gene TRBV7-2, with D possibly matching TRBD1 (6 bases). Germline V gives CDR1 SGHTA, CDR2 FQGNSA. The CDR3 is 14 amino acids. V gave up 8 bases and J gave up 1 base, with 9 bases separating them. The DNA of the CDR3 is TGTGCCAGCCTAACAGGGTCCTATAATTCACCCCTCCACTTT. Its translation: CASLTGSYNSPLHF.

This sequence joins TRBV4-2 and TRBJ2-7; no reliable D call. The CDR3 has 12 amino acids. Trimming removed 1 base from V and 6 bases from J, with 7 bases in between. Germline V lookup: CDR1 LGHNA, CDR2 YNFKEQ. CDR3 amino acids: CASSQASSEQYF. The CDR3 DNA follows: TGTGCCAGCAGCCAAGCTTCATCCGAGCAGTACTTC.

The rearrangement links TRBV19 to TRBJ2-1, with 7 bases fitting TRBD2. The CDR3 length is 15 residues. The ends lost 7 bases at V and 8 bases at J; junction bases unmatched: 14. CDR1 and CDR2 from the germline V gene are LNHDA and SQIVND (reference sequence). The CDR3 reads CASTLLGGSGDEQFF. CDR3 sequence (DNA): TGTGCCAGTACCTTATTGGGCGGGAGTGGGGATGAGCAGTTCTTC.

This clone has more than one count but fewer than ten. The gene calls are TRBV11-2 and TRBJ1-5; no reliable D call. Trimming cost V 5 bases and J 2 bases, with 13 bases left between them. The length of the CDR3 is 15 residues. The germline V gene encodes CDR1 SGHAT and CDR2 FQNNGV. The CDR3 reads CASSVQMGGNQPQHF. The CDR3 nucleotides read TGTGCCAGCAGCGTTCAGATGGGAGGCAATCAGCCCCAGCATTTT.

The genes are TRBV6-6 and TRBJ2-2, with D hard to call. This CDR3 has 13 residues. V lost 5 bases to trimming and J lost 6 bases, with 10 bases between them. Germline V gives CDR1 MNHNY, CDR2 SVGAGI (reference sequence). The CDR3 loop is CASSIAESGELFF. CDR3 DNA sequence: TGTGCCAGCAGTATAGCCGAATCCGGGGAGCTGTTTTTT.